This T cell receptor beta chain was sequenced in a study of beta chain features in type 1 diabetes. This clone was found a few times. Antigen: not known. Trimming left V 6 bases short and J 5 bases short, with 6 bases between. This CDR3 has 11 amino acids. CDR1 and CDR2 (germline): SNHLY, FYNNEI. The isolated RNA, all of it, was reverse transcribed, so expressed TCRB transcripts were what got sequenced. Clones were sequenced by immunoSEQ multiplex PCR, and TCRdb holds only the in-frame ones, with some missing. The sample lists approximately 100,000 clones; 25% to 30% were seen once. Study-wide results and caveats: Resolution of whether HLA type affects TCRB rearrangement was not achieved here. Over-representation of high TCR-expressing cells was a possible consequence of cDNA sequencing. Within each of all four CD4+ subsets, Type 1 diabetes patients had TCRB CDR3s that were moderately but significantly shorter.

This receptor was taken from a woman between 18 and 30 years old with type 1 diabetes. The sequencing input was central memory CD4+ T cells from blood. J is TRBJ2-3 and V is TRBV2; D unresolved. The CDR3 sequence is CASRIGDTQYF. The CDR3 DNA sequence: TGTGCCAGCAGGATCGGAGATACGCAGTATTTT.